This TCR beta chain was recovered during a study of blood T cell repertoires in COVID-19 (dated by TCRdb to between 2020 and 2021). In terms of the full investigation: Samples covering the acute and convalescent phases of COVID-19 were provided by collaborators in the United States, Italy and Spain. Where available, HLA class I and class II types were obtained from metadata supplied by the sample provider rather than from assay-based typing. The dataset comprised deeply sampled blood TCRbeta repertoires from subjects exposed to, actively infected with, or recovered from COVID-19. The samples were drawn from two sources: the first 160 participants of the ongoing ImmuneRACE study, and 1,200 or so subjects contributed by 6 global collaborators. The material from the prospective study consisted of cDNA or gDNA derived from T cells, B-cell-depleted T cells, or PBMCs. Sample metadata almost always included a de-identified subject ID, COVID-19 status, age in years and sex. The repertoires were released in a freely available public database intended as a resource for research on the immune response to SARS-CoV-2.

In Seattle, one collaborating source enrolled patients while the infection was active and tracked those patients longitudinally over the course of disease. The collaborating institutions used their own protocols to collect whole blood in K2EDTA tubes. For TCRbeta analysis, collaborator samples were shipped as frozen whole blood, as isolated PBMCs, or as DNA extracted from either sample type. The paper as a whole reports these results and caveats: The amount of clinical and demographic metadata varied by source and participant and was provided uncurated.

TCRbeta CDR3 regions were amplified from genomic DNA using the immunoSEQ Assay, a bias-controlled multiplex PCR. In the authors' own workflow: The number of nucleated cells in each sample was estimated from the amplification of reference gene primers within the assay. To quantify the absolute abundance of each unique TCRbeta CDR3 rearrangement, sequence reads were collapsed and filtered. For each sample, productive Simpson clonality was calculated by taking the square root of Simpson's diversity index across productive rearrangements. Here the immuneACCESS table is served through TCRdb, limited to in-frame sequences with V and J called. Missing clones are a known gap in these copies; in checked studies unresolved V genes cover under half, and the rest lacks a known reason. The DNA gave D and trimming, while V, J and clone size come from that table. This sample lists about 180,000 clones; 80% to 90% were detected once. Clones ranked in the top ten supply 12% of the sample.

The CDR3 runs 13 amino acids, cysteine and phenylalanine included. Only the CDR3 region is kept as DNA, spanning 39 bases read in frame from base 1. CDR1 and CDR2, per the germline V gene (reference sequence), are SSHAT and FNYEAQ. Comment on this clone: Its specific antigen is unknown. Compared with germline, one end of the junction differs, possibly owing to a read error.

This sequence uses TRBV7-7 and TRBJ2-2; no D segment can be confidently identified. This receptor was obtained from a woman older than 75 with COVID-19, enrolled during active disease. Sequencing input: peripheral blood. The nucleotide sequence reads TGTGCTAGCAGCTTAACGAACATCGGGGAGCTGTTTTTT. Translated, it gives CASSLTNIGELFF.